This is a list of T cell receptor beta chains from one sample in a study of blood T cell repertoires in COVID-19. The repertoire was sequenced with immunoSEQ multiplex PCR; TCRdb's copy has only in-frame clones and lacks some. This table holds about 310,000 clones, roughly 86% found once. The sequencing sample was made of PBMCs or T cells enriched from blood (not recorded which). The receptors come from a woman aged 25 to 39 who had recovered from COVID-19. The CDR3 runs from the conserved cysteine through the conserved F or W. D genes are given only for firm matches. Only some rows state a clone size, as once, few, many or a class for expanded clones.

J,V,D,size,DNA,CDR3
TRBJ1-2,TRBV30,-,-,TGTGCCTGTAAATTTCCAGGGGACTATGGCTACACCTTC,CACKFPGDYGYTF
TRBJ1-1,TRBV20-1,-,few,TGCAGTGCTAATGACCCACAGGGATCATATAGGAGCACTGAAGCTTTCTTT,CSANDPQGSYRSTEAFF
TRBJ2-1,TRBV2,TRBD1,-,TGTGCCAGCAGCCTTCTTGACAGGGGCGCTGAGCAGTTCTTC,CASSLLDRGAEQFF
TRBJ1-4,TRBV28,TRBD1,-,TGTGCCAGCAGGCCGGGACAGAATTTACGGGAAAAACTGTTTTTT,CASRPGQNLREKLFF
TRBJ1-6,TRBV2,-,-,TGTGCCAGCAGTGACAGTTATTCACCCCTCCACTTT,CASSDSYSPLHF
TRBJ2-2,TRBV19,-,-,TGTGCCAGCCACTGGACAGTGACGAACACCGGGGAGCTGTTTTTT,CASHWTVTNTGELFF
TRBJ1-2,TRBV5-8,TRBD1,-,TGTGCCAGCAGCAGGGACAGGGCGGGAAGCTATGGCTACACCTTC,CASSRDRAGSYGYTF
TRBJ2-1,TRBV19,-,-,TGTGCCAGTAGTATTGGACTGGTCTCCTACAATGAGCAGTTCTTC,CASSIGLVSYNEQFF
TRBJ1-1,TRBV27,-,-,TGTGCCAGCAGTTGGGGAGGGGTGAACACTGAAGCTTTCTTT,CASSWGGVNTEAFF
TRBJ1-1,TRBV19,TRBD1,few,TGTGCCAGTAGGGGACAGGGGATAACTGAAGCTTTCTTT,CASRGQGITEAFF
TRBJ2-1,TRBV11-3,TRBD2,-,TGTGCCAGCAGCCCGACGACTAGCGGGATCTACAATGAGCAGTTCTTC,CASSPTTSGIYNEQFF
TRBJ2-7,TRBV20-1,TRBD2,-,TGCAGTGCCAGTGGGCCAGCGGGAGCGTACGAGCAGTACTTC,CSASGPAGAYEQYF
TRBJ1-3,TRBV30,-,-,TGTGCCTGGATCCACTGGGCCAACACCATATATTTT,CAWIHWANTIYF
TRBJ1-4,TRBV11-2,-,-,TGTGCCAGCAGCTTATTGGGGGGGTCTAATGAAAAACTGTTTTTT,CASSLLGGSNEKLFF
TRBJ2-1,TRBV2,-,-,TGTGCCAGCAGTTCGCCGGGACTCGGGGGTGAGCAGTTCTTC,CASSSPGLGGEQFF
TRBJ1-1,TRBV28,TRBD1,-,TGTGCCAGCAGTTGGAGGGGGCTTAGTGCCACTGAAGCTTTCTTT,CASSWRGLSATEAFF
TRBJ2-1,TRBV5-5,-,-,TGTGCCAGCAGTTATAGCGACCCCTCCTACAATGAGCAGTTCTTC,CASSYSDPSYNEQFF
TRBJ1-4,TRBV30,-,-,TGTGCCTGGAGTGTAACGGGTGAAAAACTGTTTTTT,CAWSVTGEKLFF
TRBJ1-5,TRBV29-1,TRBD1,many,TGCAGCGTTTCCGGACAGGGGAAGGATCAGCCCCAGCATTTT,CSVSGQGKDQPQHF
TRBJ1-1,TRBV29-1,-,-,TGCAGCGTTGAGGAGGTGCCTAAGGCAGCTTTCTTT,CSVEEVPKAAFF